The 14 T cell receptor beta chains below come from one sample, sequenced in a study of T cell repertoires in cytomegalovirus infection (dated by TCRdb to the late 2010s). These receptors have no identified antigens. Read against the paper, the sample's treatment or condition label means: in vitro stimulation with specific CMV peptide epitopes to enrich CMV-specific T cells. Sequencing used an Illumina HiSeq 1500. The public reads were run again by TCRdb, first through fastp at Q25 and then through MiXCR, and only productive beta chains were kept. One record per CDR3 amino acid sequence lists the most common genes and DNA. A total of 110,000 to 150,000 distinct CDR3 sequences appear in this sample, 25% to 35% of them only once. The ten most abundant clones make up about 52% of the sample. The specimen was CD8+ T cells from cultured PBMCs, collected from culture after CMV antigen stimulation. The receptors come from a human donor in good health (CMV status not recorded). Some clones in this sample may be carry-over from other donors' samples.

This clonotype showed up just a few times. The chain recombines TRBV18 with TRBJ1-1; TRBD1 might be the D (5 bases). Germline-derived CDR1 and CDR2 are KGHSH and LQKENI. The CDR3 is made up of 15 amino acids. Between the trimmed V and J ends, which lost 3 bases and 3 bases, there was a span of 14 bases. This CDR3 is CASSPRGGGDTEAFF. The CDR3 nucleotides are TGTGCCAGCTCACCGCGGGGTGGGGGGGACACTGAAGCTTTCTTT. The variable domain in full, completed from reference TRBV18 and TRBJ1-1, reads NAGVMQNPRHLVRRRGQEARLRCSPMKGHSHVYWYRQLPEEGLKFMVYLQKENIIDESGMPKERFSAEFPKEGPSILRIQQVVRGDSAAYFCASSPRGGGDTEAFFGQGTRLTVV.

This chain links TRBV27 with TRBJ2-7; the D gene could be TRBD1 or TRBD2 (5 bases each). From germline, CDR1 is MNHEY and CDR2 SMNVEV (reference sequence). This CDR3 contains 12 residues. Trimming removed 6 bases from V and 5 bases from J, with 11 bases in between. Here the CDR3 DNA reads TGTGCCAGCAGACATGGGACCCACGAGCAGTACTTC. Translation gives CASRHGTHEQYF.

This chain joins TRBV19 and TRBJ1-5; 8 bases agree with TRBD1. After removal of 7 bases from V and 6 bases from J, the junction contained 11 bases not matched to a gene. CDR1 and CDR2 (germline): LNHDA, SQIVND (reference sequence). There are 15 residues in the CDR3. The CDR3 spells CASTPDRGVGQPQHF. DNA of the CDR3: TGTGCCAGTACCCCCGACAGGGGCGTAGGTCAGCCCCAGCATTTT.

The V call is TRBV19, the J call TRBJ2-1; a weak D match, TRBD2 (6 bases). CDR3 length: 13 residues. Trimming removed 5 bases from V and 4 bases from J, with 9 bases in between. Germline-derived CDR1 and CDR2 are LNHDA and SQIVND (reference sequence). The CDR3 bases are TGTGCCAGTAGTTGGGGGACTTACAATGAGCAGTTCTTC. It is translated as CASSWGTYNEQFF.

This clonotype appeared many times. The genes are TRBV7-8 and TRBJ2-7, with 7 bases matching TRBD1. Trimming removed 1 base from V and 3 bases from J; junction bases left unmatched: 3. CDR1 and CDR2 (germline): SGHVS, FQNEAQ. This CDR3 region has 14 residues. This chain's CDR3 is CASSLVAGGYEQYF. For the CDR3, the DNA is TGTGCCAGCAGCTTAGTGGCAGGGGGCTACGAGCAGTACTTC. The complete variable domain, with remaining parts taken from reference TRBV7-8 and TRBJ2-7, reads GAGVSQSPRYKVAKRGQDVALRCDPISGHVSLFWYQQALGQGPEFLTYFQNEAQLDKSGLPSDRFFAERPEGSVSTLKIQRTQQEDSAVYLCASSLVAGGYEQYFGPGTRLTVT.

In its sample, this clonotype was seen a few times. The rearrangement links TRBV7-9 to TRBJ2-1; 12 bases are a match to TRBD2. V trimming: 3 bases; J trimming: 6 bases; junction bases outside the gene matches: 6. Germline V gives CDR1 SEHNR, CDR2 FQNEAQ (reference sequence). The CDR3 covers 16 residues. The CDR3 spells CASSLEGLAGFNEQFF. CDR3 DNA sequence: TGTGCCAGCAGCTTGGAAGGACTAGCGGGGTTCAATGAGCAGTTCTTC.

The rearrangement uses TRBV7-9 and TRBJ1-2; D uncertain. The germline V and J ends were trimmed by 2 bases and 0 bases, with 10 bases remaining between them. The V gene's germline CDR1 is SEHNR and CDR2 FQNEAQ (reference sequence). This CDR3 comprises 15 residues. CDR3 sequence reads: CASSLSEFANYGYTF. The CDR3 DNA sequence: TGTGCCAGCAGCTTATCAGAATTCGCTAACTATGGCTACACCTTC.

This clonotype was detected a few times. The chain recombines TRBV2 with TRBJ2-7, with D perhaps matching TRBD1 or TRBD2 (5 bases each). There are 15 residues in the CDR3. Trimming left V 1 base short and J 1 base short, with 11 bases between. CDR1 is SNHLY, CDR2 FYNNEI, per germline. CDR3 amino acids: CASSEGAGASYEQYF. The CDR3 DNA reads TGTGCCAGCAGTGAAGGGGCCGGGGCATCCTACGAGCAGTACTTC.

This clonotype has at least ten counts. The chain links TRBV29-1 to TRBJ1-2, with 8 bases identical to TRBD1. V was pared by 8 bases and J by 0 bases, with 8 bases of the junction left unmatched. Germline V gene data show CDR1 as SQVTM and CDR2 as ANQGSEA. The CDR3 extends over 14 amino acids. CDR3 region: CSIGTGLANYGYTF. CDR3 bases: TGCAGCATCGGGACAGGCCTCGCTAACTATGGCTACACCTTC.

In its sample, this clonotype was seen a few times. The chain combines TRBV6-1 with TRBJ2-1; D unresolved. V lost 7 bases and J 9 bases, leaving 16 bases between the germline ends. The CDR3 length is 13 residues. Germline lookup yields CDR1 MNHNS and CDR2 SASEGT. The CDR3 loop is CASTPLGLGEQFF. The CDR3 DNA is TGTGCCAGCACTCCTCTGGGGTTGGGTGAGCAGTTCTTC.

The chain combines TRBV19 with TRBJ1-5; 7 bases line up with TRBD1. Germline assignment: CDR1 LNHDA and CDR2 SQIVND (reference sequence). The V and J ends lost 3 bases and 0 bases, in that order; junction bases with no gene match: 2. This CDR3 has 15 residues. The CDR3 loop reads CASSIGTASNQPQHF. DNA for the CDR3: TGTGCCAGTAGTATTGGGACAGCTAGCAATCAGCCCCAGCATTTT.

CDR3 sequence reads: CASSLVTSDGEFF. The CDR3 DNA follows: TGTGCCAGCAGCTTAGTCACTAGCGATGGGGAGTTCTTC. The chain has TRBV7-9 and TRBJ2-1, with 7 bases lining up with TRBD2. Unmatched junction bases numbered 8, after V lost 1 base and J lost 14 bases. This CDR3 is 13 amino acids long. Germline CDR1 and CDR2: SEHNR and FQNEAQ (reference sequence).

This clonotype was detected many times. The rearrangement uses TRBV7-2 and TRBJ1-1, with D unresolved. V lost 0 bases to trimming and J lost 1 base, with 12 bases between them. The germline gives CDR1 SGHTA, CDR2 FQGNSA. The CDR3 covers 16 residues. CDR3 coding DNA: TGTGCCAGCAGCTTAGCAATAGGGCAGTCGAACACTGAAGCTTTCTTT. Its protein product is CASSLAIGQSNTEAFF.

This chain joins TRBV6-5 and TRBJ1-2, with unresolved D. This CDR3 is built from 11 residues. Germline assignment: CDR1 MNHEY and CDR2 SVGAGI. V lost 6 bases to trimming and J lost 4 bases, with 6 bases between them. CDR3 region: CASRGSYGYTF. The CDR3 DNA is TGTGCCAGCAGGGGAAGCTATGGCTACACCTTC.